This T cell receptor (beta chain) was sequenced during a study of T cell repertoires in cytomegalovirus infection. The overall study: It was the public TCR beta signatures that indicated both CMV infection and matching HLA type. Broader study findings: Carriers of CMV plus the relevant HLA were identified by cumulative public TCR beta family frequency. Clonotype analysis showed dominance of the ex vivo response by HLA-C-restricted CMV-specific TCR beta clonotypes.

Of note for this clonotype: The antigen remains undetermined.

Via MiXCR, TCRdb re-called the reads, giving one row per CDR3 protein. This sample has roughly 500,000 distinct CDR3 sequences; 10% to 12% occur once, and the top ten carry around 9.6%. This TCR was recovered from a human donor in good health (CMV status not recorded). Some clones in this sample may be carry-over from other donors' samples. The specimen was PBMCs.

The CDR3 sequence: CASSQVGGPLAHYNSPLHF. For the CDR3, the DNA is TGCGCCAGCAGCCAAGTTGGGGGGCCCTTAGCCCACTATAATTCACCCCTCCACTTT. V and J are TRBV4-1 and TRBJ1-6; TRBD1 is a possible D gene (6 bases). The CDR3 spans 19 residues. The germline V gene has CDR1 MGHRA and CDR2 YSYEKL. V lost 1 base to trimming and J lost 3 bases, with 19 bases between them.